Listed here are 8 T cell receptor beta chains from one sample, sequenced in a study of blood T cell repertoires in COVID-19. This table comes from immunoSEQ multiplex PCR, and its TCRdb copy is limited to in-frame clones, with some not included. This table has more than 200,000 clones, about 85% appearing once. Sequenced input: peripheral blood. The receptors here all came from a man aged 40-55 years with acute or convalescent COVID-19.

The gene calls are TRBV19 and TRBJ2-7, with 7 nucleotides matching TRBD1. The CDR3 is 13 amino acids. Trimming at V came to 3 bases and at J to 2 bases, leaving 1 base not matched to a gene. CDR1 and CDR2 (germline): LNHDA, SQIVND (reference sequence). This chain's CDR3 is CASSIGQAYEQYF. DNA for the CDR3: TGTGCCAGTAGTATCGGACAGGCCTACGAGCAGTACTTC.

DNA of the CDR3: TGTGCCAGCAGCAAAGGGAGACAGGGTTCCTTGCCCCAGCATTTT. Protein: CASSKGRQGSLPQHF. The chain employs TRBV21-1 and TRBJ1-5; the tabulated D call, TRBD1, remains unverified against the DNA. TRBV21-1 is termed a pseudogene. This CDR3 region has 15 residues.

The chain carries TRBV9 and TRBJ2-6; perhaps TRBD2 as D (6 bases). The germline V and J ends were trimmed by 4 bases and 3 bases, with 11 bases remaining between them. The CDR3 has 15 residues. Germline V gene data show CDR1 as SGDLS and CDR2 as YYNGEE. CDR3 sequence reads: CASSLGGYGANVLTF. As DNA, the CDR3 is TGTGCCAGCAGCCTTGGGGGGTATGGGGCCAACGTCCTGACTTTC. Based on the CDR3 plus reference TRBV9 and TRBJ2-6, the full variable domain is DSGVTQTPKHLITATGQRVTLRCSPRSGDLSVYWYQQSLDQGLQFLIQYYNGEERAKGNILERFSAQQFPDLHSELNLSSLELGDSALYFCASSLGGYGANVLTFGAGSRLTVL.

In DNA, the CDR3 is TGTGCCAGTAGTATCTACCGGGACAGAGGGAATGAGCAGTTCTTC. Amino acids: CASSIYRDRGNEQFF. V and J are TRBV19 and TRBJ2-1; 7 positions match TRBD1. The CDR3 spans 15 residues. Germline V gene data show CDR1 as LNHDA and CDR2 as SQIVND (reference sequence). V shed 3 bases and J 7 bases; nucleotides not matched to a gene: 9.

The chain has TRBV27 and TRBJ1-1; D is possibly TRBD1 (5 bases). Germline V gene lookup returns CDR1 MNHEY and CDR2 SMNVEV (reference sequence). With 2 bases removed from V and 4 bases from J, the gap between germline ends came to 23 bases. The CDR3 covers 18 residues. The CDR3 nucleotides read TGTGCCAGCAGTTTAGGGTGGGGCCAGGGTAGCATCGGCACTGAAGCTTTCTTT. This sequence encodes CASSLGWGQGSIGTEAFF.

V gene TRBV11-1 combines with J gene TRBJ1-6; perhaps TRBD1 as D (6 bases). CDR1 SGHAT and CDR2 FQDESV come from the germline V gene (reference sequence). The ends were cut back, 5 bases at V and 10 bases at J, with 18 bases in the middle. The CDR3 has 15 amino acids. CDR3 amino acids: CASSPGQHKGSPLHF. CDR3 in DNA: TGTGCCAGCAGCCCCGGACAGCATAAAGGCTCACCCCTCCACTTT.

The V call is TRBV7-2, the J call TRBJ2-5; D unresolved. This CDR3 has 14 amino acids. V was clipped by 0 bases and J by 2 bases, with 7 bases between them. Germline V gene sequence: CDR1 SGHTA, CDR2 FQGNSA. In DNA form, the CDR3 reads TGTGCCAGCAGCTTAGCAGTAGTTCAAGAGACCCAGTACTTC. Amino acid sequence: CASSLAVVQETQYF.

This rearrangement joins TRBV11-3 to TRBJ2-1, with 9 bases aligning to TRBD1. Germline lookup yields CDR1 SGHNT and CDR2 YENEEA. V gave up 5 bases and J gave up 1 base; unmatched junction bases: 3. This CDR3 spans 15 amino acids. Written as DNA, the CDR3 is TGTGCCAGCAGCCCTGGACAGGGGTCCTACAATGAGCAGTTCTTC. It codes for CASSPGQGSYNEQFF.